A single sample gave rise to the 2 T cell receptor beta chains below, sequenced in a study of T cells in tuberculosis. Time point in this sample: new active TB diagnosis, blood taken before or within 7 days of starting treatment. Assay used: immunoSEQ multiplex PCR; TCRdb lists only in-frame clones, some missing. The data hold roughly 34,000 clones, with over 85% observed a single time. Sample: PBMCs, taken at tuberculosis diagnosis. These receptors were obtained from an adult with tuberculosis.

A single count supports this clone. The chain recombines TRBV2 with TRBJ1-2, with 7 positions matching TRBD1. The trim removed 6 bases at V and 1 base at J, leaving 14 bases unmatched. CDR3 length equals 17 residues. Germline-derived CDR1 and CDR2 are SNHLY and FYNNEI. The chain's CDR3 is CASRVTGPLAVNYGYTF. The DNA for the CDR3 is TGTGCCAGCAGAGTGACAGGGCCACTCGCCGTTAACTATGGCTACACCTTC.

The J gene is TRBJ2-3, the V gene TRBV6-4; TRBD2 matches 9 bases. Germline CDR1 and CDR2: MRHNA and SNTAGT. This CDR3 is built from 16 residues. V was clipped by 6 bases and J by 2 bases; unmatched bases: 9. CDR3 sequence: CASSLLAGASTDTQYF. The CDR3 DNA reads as TGTGCCAGCAGCCTCTTAGCGGGGGCCTCCACAGATACGCAGTATTTT.